The 20 T cell receptor beta chains listed next were all sequenced from one sample in a study of blood T cell repertoires in COVID-19. Data came from immunoSEQ multiplex PCR; TCRdb stores just in-frame clones and leaves some out. This sample has roughly 30,000 clones, with 85% found just once. Sequenced: peripheral blood. These receptors all come from a human donor with acute or convalescent COVID-19. The donor label of this sample is uncertain.

The chain joins TRBV5-1 to TRBJ2-7; the D is unclear. The CDR3 has 15 amino acids. Germline lookup yields CDR1 SGHRS and CDR2 YFSETQ. V was pared by 4 bases and J by 0 bases, with 14 bases between. The CDR3 is CASSPSAPSSYEQYF. CDR3 DNA sequence: TGCGCCAGCAGCCCCAGCGCGCCGAGCTCCTACGAGCAGTACTTC.

The gene calls are TRBV6-5 and TRBJ1-2; 9 bases are a match to TRBD1. The germline gives CDR1 MNHEY, CDR2 SVGAGI. The CDR3 covers 16 residues. V lost 3 bases, J lost 2 bases, and 7 bases stayed unmatched. The CDR3 spells CASSYVPGQGNYGYTF. CDR3 DNA: TGTGCCAGCAGTTATGTCCCGGGACAGGGAAACTATGGCTACACCTTC.

The rearrangement joins TRBV4-1 to TRBJ1-2, with 7 bases aligning to TRBD1. Trimming cost V 0 bases and J 4 bases; bases outside gene matches: 8. Germline CDR1 MGHRA, CDR2 YSYEKL. The CDR3 has 16 residues. In DNA form, the CDR3 reads TGCGCCAGCAGCCAAGAAATGGTAGGGGGCGCCTATGGCTACACCTTC. Translation: CASSQEMVGGAYGYTF.

This clone came up a few times. The genes are TRBV12-3 or TRBV12-4 and TRBJ1-6, with 7 bases lining up with TRBD1. This CDR3 is 13 amino acids long. After removal of 6 bases from V and 7 bases from J, the junction contained 3 bases not matched to a gene. The CDR3 coding sequence is TGTGCCAGCAGACAGGGGTGGAATTCACCCCTCCACTTT. This encodes CASRQGWNSPLHF.

The CDR3 sequence is CASSLAGTVTNEKLFF. Here the CDR3 DNA reads TGTGCCAGCAGCTTAGCAGGGACAGTAACTAATGAAAAACTGTTTTTT. The chain combines TRBV7-2 with TRBJ1-4, with 7 bases lining up with TRBD1. V was clipped by 0 bases and J by 1 base; unmatched bases: 2. Germline CDR1 SGHTA, CDR2 FQGNSA. This CDR3 has 16 amino acids.

This clone has more than one count but fewer than ten. The CDR3 spells CAWSRDNSSPLHF. CDR3 coding DNA: TGTGCCTGGAGTCGGGACAATTCTTCACCCCTCCACTTT. The chain is built from TRBV30 and TRBJ1-6, with D possibly TRBD1 on 6 matching bases. This CDR3 contains 13 residues. CDR1 and CDR2 from the germline V gene are GTSNPN and SVGIG (reference sequence). Trimming pared 2 bases from V and 9 bases from J, leaving 11 bases between.

This clone was recorded only once. The chain carries TRBV10-1 and TRBJ1-1; 9 bases map to TRBD1. This CDR3 is 14 amino acids long. Germline V gives CDR1 WNHNN, CDR2 SYGVQD (reference sequence). Germline trimming cut 4 bases from V and 2 bases from J; bases unmatched to any gene: 2. CDR3 DNA sequence: TGCGCCAGCAGTGGGGACAGGGTTAACACTGAAGCTTTCTTT. Residues: CASSGDRVNTEAFF.

The J gene is TRBJ1-1, the V gene TRBV7-9; possible D gene TRBD1, 6 bases. The CDR3 has 13 amino acids. V was pared by 5 bases and J by 8 bases, with 15 bases between. Germline V gene sequence: CDR1 SEHNR, CDR2 FQNEAQ (reference sequence). As DNA, the CDR3 is TGTGCCAGCAGCCAGATGACAGGCAGGGAAGCTTTCTTT. This gives the protein CASSQMTGREAFF.

This sequence joins TRBV30 and TRBJ1-2; TRBD1 aligns across 10 bases. CDR3 length equals 13 residues. Per the germline V gene, CDR1 is GTSNPN and CDR2 is SVGIG (reference sequence). The CDR3 coding sequence is TGTGCATATGGGGGACAGGGGCTCTATGGCTACACCTTC. Its translation is CAYGGQGLYGYTF. The variable domain in full, with the rest retrieved from reference TRBV30 and TRBJ1-2, is SQTIHQWPATLVQPVGSPLSLECTVEGTSNPNLYWYRQAAGRGLQLLFYSVGIGQISSEVPQNLSASRPQDRQFILSSKKLLLSDSGFYLCAYGGQGLYGYTFGSGTRLTVV.

V gene TRBV9 combines with J gene TRBJ2-2; D perhaps matches TRBD2 (6 bases). This CDR3 has 17 amino acids. Germline lookup yields CDR1 SGDLS and CDR2 YYNGEE. V was pared by 4 bases and J by 6 bases, with 22 bases between. CDR3 coding DNA: TGTGCCAGCAGCCCACAAGCGGGCTTTGGGGTCGCCGGGGAGCTGTTTTTT. It encodes CASSPQAGFGVAGELFF.

This chain links TRBV2 with TRBJ2-2; a possible D gene is TRBD1 (6 bases). This CDR3 has 14 residues. The germline V gene has CDR1 SNHLY and CDR2 FYNNEI. Trimming shortened V by 5 bases and J by 1 base, and 8 bases separated the two germline ends. The CDR3 nucleotides read TGTGCCAGCAGTATAGGGGGGAACACCGGGGAGCTGTTTTTT. Translating gives CASSIGGNTGELFF.

The rearrangement joins TRBV30 to TRBJ2-6; D ambiguous. Germline loops: CDR1 GTSNPN, CDR2 SVGIG (reference sequence). V lost 0 bases to trimming and J lost 0 bases, with 9 bases between them. The CDR3 spans 16 residues. CDR3 sequence: CAWSVWSGSGANVLTF. In DNA, the CDR3 is TGTGCCTGGAGTGTTTGGTCAGGCTCTGGGGCCAACGTCCTGACTTTC.

This chain connects TRBV4-3 to TRBJ1-3; TRBD1 agrees at 8 bases. CDR1 is LGHNA and CDR2 is YSLEER in the germline V gene. V lost 0 bases and J lost 1; bases outside the gene matches: 8. CDR3 size: 18 residues. CDR3 protein: CASSQDTHRGMSGNTIYF. The CDR3 bases are TGCGCCAGCAGCCAAGACACCCACAGGGGGATGTCTGGAAACACCATATATTTT.

This rearrangement joins TRBV2 to TRBJ1-2; tentative D call: TRBD1 (6 bases). V was shortened by 3 bases and J by 2 bases, with 19 bases between the two germline ends. There are 17 residues in the CDR3. Germline CDR1 is SNHLY and CDR2 is FYNNEI. The CDR3 protein is CASSEERGTRVNYGYTF. The CDR3 DNA reads TGTGCCAGCAGTGAGGAGAGGGGGACACGAGTGAACTATGGCTACACCTTC. Complete variable domain (other parts from reference TRBV2 and TRBJ1-2): EPEVTQTPSHQVTQMGQEVILRCVPISNHLYFYWYRQILGQKVEFLVSFYNNEISEKSEIFDDQFSVERPDGSNFTLKIRSTKLEDSAMYFCASSEERGTRVNYGYTFGSGTRLTVV.

The chain combines TRBV7-9 with TRBJ1-2; possible D gene TRBD1, 5 bases. Germline V gene sequence: CDR1 SEHNR, CDR2 FQNEAQ (reference sequence). The CDR3 has 14 residues. V lost 2 bases and J 1 base, leaving 8 bases between the germline ends. CDR3 sequence reads: CASSLLGVNYGYTF. CDR3 nucleotide sequence: TGTGCCAGCAGCTTATTAGGGGTTAACTATGGCTACACCTTC.

V usage is TRBV5-8 and J usage is TRBJ2-5, with 9 positions matching TRBD2. V trimming: 3 bases; J trimming: 4 bases; junction bases outside the gene matches: 4. The CDR3 extends over 14 amino acids. Germline values: CDR1 SGHTS, CDR2 YDEGEE. In DNA, the CDR3 is TGTGCCAGCAGCTGGAGTAGCGGGGGAGAGACCCAGTACTTC. Its translation: CASSWSSGGETQYF. Full variable domain (missing parts from reference TRBV5-8 and TRBJ2-5): EAGVTQSPTHLIKTRGQQATLRCSPISGHTSVYWYQQALGLGLQFLLWYDEGEERNRGNFPPRFSGRQFPNYSSELNVNALELEDSALYLCASSWSSGGETQYFGPGTRLLVL.

The chain uses TRBV7-2 and TRBJ1-1; D is unresolved. Germline CDR1 SGHTA, CDR2 FQGNSA. The CDR3 is 13 residues long. V was cut by 4 bases and J by 3 bases, with 9 bases left in between. The chain's CDR3 is CASSSGFDTEAFF. The CDR3 DNA sequence: TGTGCCAGCAGCTCGGGATTTGACACTGAAGCTTTCTTT.

The J gene is TRBJ2-2, the V gene TRBV7-2; the match to TRBD2 covers 13 bases. This CDR3 region has 14 residues. The V and J ends lost 2 bases and 11 bases, in that order; junction bases with no gene match: 2. Germline V gene data show CDR1 as SGHTA and CDR2 as FQGNSA. CDR3 coding DNA: TGTGCCAGCAGCTTACAGGGACTAGCGGGAGAGCTGTTTTTT. Amino acid sequence: CASSLQGLAGELFF.

V usage is TRBV3-1 (or the pseudogene TRBV3-2) and J usage is TRBJ1-6; 7 positions agree with TRBD1. The CDR3 runs 15 residues. V lost 4 bases, J lost 6 bases, and 6 bases stayed unmatched. Germline loops: CDR1 LGHDT, CDR2 YNNKEL (reference sequence). CDR3 sequence (DNA): TGTGCCAGCAGCCCCAACAGGGGTCCTAATTCACCCCTCCACTTT. Protein: CASSPNRGPNSPLHF.

This sequence joins TRBV7-8 and TRBJ1-4; no definite D call. Germline loops: CDR1 SGHVS, CDR2 FQNEAQ. V was trimmed by 5 bases and J by 5 bases, leaving 12 bases between them. The CDR3 is 14 residues long. The CDR3 region has the DNA TGTGCCAGCAGCCTGGGTCTACAGAATGAAAAACTGTTTTTT. It yields the protein CASSLGLQNEKLFF.